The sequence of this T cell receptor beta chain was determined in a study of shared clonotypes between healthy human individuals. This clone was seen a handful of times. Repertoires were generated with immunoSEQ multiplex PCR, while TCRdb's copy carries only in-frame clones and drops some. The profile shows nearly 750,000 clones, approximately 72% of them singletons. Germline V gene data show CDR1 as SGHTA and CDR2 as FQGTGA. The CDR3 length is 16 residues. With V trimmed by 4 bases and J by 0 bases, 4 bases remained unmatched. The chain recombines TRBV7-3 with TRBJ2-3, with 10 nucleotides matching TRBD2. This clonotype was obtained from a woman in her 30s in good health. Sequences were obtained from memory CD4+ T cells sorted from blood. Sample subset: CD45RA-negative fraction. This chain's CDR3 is CASSSRLAGSTDTQYF. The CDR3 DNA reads TGTGCCAGCAGCTCGAGACTAGCGGGTAGCACAGATACGCAGTATTTT.